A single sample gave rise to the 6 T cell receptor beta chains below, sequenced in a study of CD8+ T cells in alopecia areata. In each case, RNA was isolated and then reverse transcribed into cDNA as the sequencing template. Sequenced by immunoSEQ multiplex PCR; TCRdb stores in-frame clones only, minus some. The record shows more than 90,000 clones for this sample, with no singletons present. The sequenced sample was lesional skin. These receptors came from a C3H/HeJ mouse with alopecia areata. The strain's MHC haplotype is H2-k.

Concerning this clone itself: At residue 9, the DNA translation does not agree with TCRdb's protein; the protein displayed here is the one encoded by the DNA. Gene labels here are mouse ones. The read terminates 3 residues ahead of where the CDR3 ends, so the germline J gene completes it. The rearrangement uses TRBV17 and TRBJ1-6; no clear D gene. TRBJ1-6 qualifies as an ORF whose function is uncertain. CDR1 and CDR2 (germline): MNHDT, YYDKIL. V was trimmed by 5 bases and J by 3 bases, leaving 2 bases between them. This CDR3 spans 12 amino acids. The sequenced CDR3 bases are TGTGCTAGCAGTCACTATAATTCGCCC. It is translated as CASSHYNSP. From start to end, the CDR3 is CASSHYNSPLYF.

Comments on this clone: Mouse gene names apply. Incomplete CDR3 DNA: TGTGCTAGCAGTAAACTGGGGGGGCGAAGTGCT. Its protein product is CASSKLGGRSA. The CDR3 in full is CASSKLGGRSAEQFF. The chain couples TRBV17 to TRBJ2-1; 11 bases align to TRBD2. The CDR3 end falls 4 residues outside the read, so it is completed with the germline J gene. Germline V gene data show CDR1 as MNHDT and CDR2 as YYDKIL. V dropped 4 bases and J dropped 6; count of bases not matched to a gene: 5. This CDR3 contains 15 residues.

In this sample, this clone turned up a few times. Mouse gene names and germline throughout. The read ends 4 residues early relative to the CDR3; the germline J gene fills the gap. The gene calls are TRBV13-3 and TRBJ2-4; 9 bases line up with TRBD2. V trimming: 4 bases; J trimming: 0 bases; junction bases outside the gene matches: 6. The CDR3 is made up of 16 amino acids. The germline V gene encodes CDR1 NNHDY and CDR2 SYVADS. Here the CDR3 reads CASSPLGGRSQNTLYF. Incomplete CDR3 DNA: TGTGCCAGCAGTCCACTGGGGGGTAGGAGTCAAAAC. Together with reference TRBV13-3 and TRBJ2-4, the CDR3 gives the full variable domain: EAAVTQSPRSKVAVTGGKVTLSCHQTNNHDYMYWYRQDTGHGLRLIHYSYVADSTEKGDIPDGYKASRPSQENFSLILELASLSQTAVYFCASSPLGGRSQNTLYFGAGTRLSVL.

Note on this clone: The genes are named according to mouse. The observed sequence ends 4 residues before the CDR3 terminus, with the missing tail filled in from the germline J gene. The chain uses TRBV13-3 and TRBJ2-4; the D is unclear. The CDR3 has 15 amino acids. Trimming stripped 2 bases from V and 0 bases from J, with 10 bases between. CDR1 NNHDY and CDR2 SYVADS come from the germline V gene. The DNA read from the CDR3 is TGTGCCAGCAGTGACCCCGACATGAGTCAAAAC. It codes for CASSDPDMSQN. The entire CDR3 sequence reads CASSDPDMSQNTLYF.

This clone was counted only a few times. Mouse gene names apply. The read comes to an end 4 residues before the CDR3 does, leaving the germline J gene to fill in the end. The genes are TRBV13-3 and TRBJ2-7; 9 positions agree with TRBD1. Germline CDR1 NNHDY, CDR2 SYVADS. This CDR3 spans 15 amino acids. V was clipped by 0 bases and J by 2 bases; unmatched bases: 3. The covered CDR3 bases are TGTGCCAGCAGTGATGTGGGGACAGGGACCTAT. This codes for CASSDVGTGTY. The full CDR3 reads CASSDVGTGTYEQYF.

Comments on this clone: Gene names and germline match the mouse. The CDR3 is CASSDAIQGTNERLFF. Incomplete CDR3 DNA: TGTGCCAGCAGTGATGCAATACAGGGGACCAACGAA. The V call is TRBV13-1, the J call TRBJ1-4, with 7 bases aligning to TRBD1. Read data end 4 residues before the CDR3 end; the end is taken from the germline J gene. CDR3 size: 16 residues. CDR1 and CDR2 (germline): NSHNY, SYGAGN. J was trimmed by 3 bases and V by 0 bases; bases with no gene match: 5.